The 26 T cell receptor beta chains presented below share a single source sample, sequenced in a study of cytomegalovirus exposure and HLA in healthy donors. It was with 60 Vbeta and 13 Jbeta primers that the PCR ran. The method was immunoSEQ multiplex PCR; TCRdb's version includes in-frame clones alone and lacks a portion of them. The profile covers under 150,000 clones, with roughly four fifths appearing a single time and 2.5% taken by the ten largest. The sequenced sample was PBMCs. These receptors were taken from a young woman in good health and CMV-seronegative.

The J gene is TRBJ2-3, the V gene TRBV4-2; 8 nucleotides match TRBD2. This CDR3 is built from 20 residues. J was trimmed by 1 base and V by 0 bases; bases with no gene match: 15. Germline CDR1 reads LGHNA; CDR2 reads YNFKEQ. The CDR3 reads CASSQEGAGGRWWGTDTQYF. The CDR3, as DNA: TGTGCCAGCAGCCAAGAAGGCGCGGGAGGCCGGTGGTGGGGCACAGATACGCAGTATTTT.

The chain employs TRBV5-4 and TRBJ2-1, with 7 positions matching TRBD2. CDR1 and CDR2 from the germline V gene are SGHNT and YYREEE (reference sequence). The ends lost 4 bases at V and 6 bases at J; junction bases unmatched: 10. CDR3 length: 15 residues. The CDR3 DNA follows: TGTGCCAGCAGCATGGGGAGGGCCGGGCCCAATGAGCAGTTCTTC. Amino acids: CASSMGRAGPNEQFF.

This sequence joins TRBV28 and TRBJ1-4, with TRBD1 as a possible D gene (6 bases). V lost 7 bases to trimming and J lost 8 bases, with 23 bases between them. Germline V gene sequence: CDR1 MDHEN, CDR2 SYDVKM. This CDR3 is built from 16 residues. DNA of the CDR3: TGTGCCAGCACCCTGGGGGGAGGGGGGAGCAGGGAAAAACTGTTTTTT. Translated: CASTLGGGGSREKLFF. The full variable domain, completed using reference TRBV28 and TRBJ1-4, is DVKVTQSSRYLVKRTGEKVFLECVQDMDHENMFWYRQDPGLGLRLIYFSYDVKMKEKGDIPEGYSVSREKKERFSLILESASTNQTSMYLCASTLGGGGSREKLFFGSGTQLSVL.

The V and J genes are TRBV25-1 and TRBJ1-2; the match to TRBD1 covers 9 bases. Per germline, CDR1 MGHDK and CDR2 SYGVNS. Losses at the gene ends were 2 bases for V and 8 bases for J; bases not matched to a gene: 12. CDR3 length: 16 amino acids. CDR3 coding DNA: TGTGCCAGCAGTGAACGCCTTCGGACAGGGGATTACGGCTACACCTTC. It codes for CASSERLRTGDYGYTF.

The chain combines TRBV28 with TRBJ2-7; the match to TRBD2 covers 12 bases. J lost 12 bases, V lost 6 bases, and 18 bases had no gene match. The CDR3 has 16 amino acids. Germline V CDR1 and CDR2: MDHEN, SYDVKM. CDR3 in amino acids: CASSNLVGLAGGQLYV. The CDR3 nucleotides are TGTGCCAGCAGCAACTTGGTGGGGCTAGCGGGGGGGCAACTGTACGTC.

This clone has only one observation. The chain carries TRBV5-4 and TRBJ2-5; 8 nucleotides agree with TRBD2. Germline V gives CDR1 SGHNT, CDR2 YYREEE (reference sequence). CDR3 length: 16 amino acids. Unmatched junction bases numbered 7, after V lost 2 bases and J lost 1 base. As DNA, the CDR3 is TGTGCCAGCAGCTTCCGATTACTAGCGGTCCAAGAGACCCAGTACTTC. Protein product: CASSFRLLAVQETQYF.

A single count supports this clone. V usage is TRBV7-2 and J usage is TRBJ1-2; D possibly corresponds to TRBD1 (5 bases). V was clipped by 2 bases and J by 4 bases, with 17 bases between them. CDR1 and CDR2 from the germline V gene are SGHTA and FQGNSA. There are 16 residues in the CDR3. Written as DNA, the CDR3 is TGTGCCAGCAGCTTAATGGGGACTCCTGGGTTCTATGGCTACACCTTC. Its translation: CASSLMGTPGFYGYTF.

The rearrangement joins TRBV5-1 to TRBJ2-5; maybe TRBD1 (6 bases). The germline V gene has CDR1 SGHRS and CDR2 YFSETQ. This CDR3 is built from 14 residues. The V end lost 4 bases, the J end lost 7 bases, and 17 bases lay between the germline ends. The CDR3 reads CASSPGTPSWTQYF. The CDR3 bases are TGCGCCAGCAGCCCCGGGACACCCAGTTGGACCCAGTACTTC.

The chain recombines TRBV27 with TRBJ2-2; 10 nucleotides align to TRBD1. Germline CDR1 MNHEY, CDR2 SMNVEV (reference sequence). This CDR3 spans 17 amino acids. The J segment lost 7 bases and the V segment lost 7 bases, leaving 15 bases of the junction unmatched. The CDR3 loop reads CASTRQGASWRDGELFF. DNA for the CDR3: TGTGCCAGCACCCGACAGGGGGCTTCCTGGAGGGACGGGGAGCTGTTTTTT.

The J gene is TRBJ2-1, the V gene TRBV12-5; TRBD2 aligns across 11 bases. The length of the CDR3 is 17 residues. After removal of 0 bases from V and 4 bases from J, the junction contained 5 bases not matched to a gene. The V gene's germline CDR1 is LGHNT and CDR2 FRNRAP. The CDR3 DNA reads as TGTGCTAGTGGTTTGGTGATTAGCGGGGGGGAATACAATGAGCAGTTCTTC. Translation: CASGLVISGGEYNEQFF. Variable domain in full (rest from reference TRBV12-5 and TRBJ2-1): DARVTQTPRHKVTEMGQEVTMRCQPILGHNTVFWYRQTMMQGLELLAYFRNRAPLDDSGMPKDRFSAEMPDATLATLKIQPSEPRDSAVYFCASGLVISGGEYNEQFFGPGTRLTVL.

This chain joins TRBV2 and TRBJ1-1, with D hard to call. The V and J ends lost 3 bases and 1 base respectively, with 6 bases between them. The CDR3 is 13 residues long. CDR1 and CDR2 (germline): SNHLY, FYNNEI. In nucleotides, the CDR3 is TGTGCCAGCAGTGATGTAGAGAACACTGAAGCTTTCTTT. Amino acids: CASSDVENTEAFF.

V is TRBV28 and J is TRBJ1-2; 9 positions agree with TRBD1. Germline V gives CDR1 MDHEN, CDR2 SYDVKM. CDR3 length: 18 amino acids. Trimming took 2 bases from V and 4 from J; bases not matched to a gene: 14. This CDR3 reads CASSLPSGTGRIFYGYTF. The DNA of the CDR3 is TGTGCCAGCAGTTTACCATCCGGGACAGGGAGAATTTTCTATGGCTACACCTTC.

V is TRBV29-1 and J is TRBJ2-3; D is unclear. V lost 4 bases and J 0 bases, leaving 5 bases between the germline ends. The CDR3 consists of 12 residues. CDR1 is SQVTM and CDR2 is ANQGSEA in the germline V gene. The CDR3 DNA follows: TGCAGCGTTGGTCCAAGCACAGATACGCAGTATTTT. It is translated as CSVGPSTDTQYF.

This clone was seen more than once but under ten times. The J gene is TRBJ1-5, the V gene TRBV7-9; 8 bases fit TRBD1. The CDR3 contains 15 residues. V lost 5 bases, J lost 2 bases, and 5 bases stayed unmatched. Germline V gene data show CDR1 as SEHNR and CDR2 as FQNEAQ (reference sequence). CDR3 sequence reads: CASSRTGLGNQPQHF. CDR3 nucleotides: TGTGCCAGCAGCCGGACAGGGTTGGGCAATCAGCCCCAGCATTTT.

The rearrangement joins TRBV4-1 to TRBJ1-1; D not certain. The ends were cut back, 2 bases at V and 6 bases at J, with 7 bases in the middle. Germline-derived CDR1 and CDR2 are MGHRA and YSYEKL. CDR3 length equals 12 residues. This CDR3 reads CASSQHTAEAFF. As DNA, the CDR3 is TGCGCCAGCAGCCAACATACGGCTGAAGCTTTCTTT.

The gene calls are TRBV5-6 and TRBJ2-1; 16 nucleotides line up with TRBD2. Per germline, CDR1 SGHDT and CDR2 YYEEEE. The J segment lost 6 bases and the V segment lost 4 bases, leaving 4 bases of the junction unmatched. The CDR3 spans 16 residues. The CDR3 here is CASSRGLAGGPNEQFF. The CDR3 DNA sequence: TGTGCCAGCAGCAGGGGACTAGCGGGGGGGCCCAATGAGCAGTTCTTC.

This sequence joins TRBV7-2 and TRBJ1-2; D perhaps matches TRBD1 (6 bases). This CDR3 has 17 amino acids. V was trimmed by 1 base and J by 5 bases, leaving 20 bases between them. CDR1 is SGHTA and CDR2 is FQGNSA in the germline V gene. The CDR3 protein is CASSLGGMRGGAYGYTF. CDR3 nucleotides: TGTGCCAGCAGCTTAGGGGGCATGCGGGGGGGCGCTTATGGCTACACCTTC.

The rearrangement joins TRBV6-5 to TRBJ1-2; the match to TRBD1 covers 10 bases. With V trimmed by 11 bases and J by 6 bases, 9 bases remained unmatched. The germline gives CDR1 MNHEY, CDR2 SVGAGI. This CDR3 has 13 residues. DNA of the CDR3: TGTGCCGTCCGCCGGGACAGGGGAGATGGCTACACCTTC. Its translation is CAVRRDRGDGYTF.

J is TRBJ2-7 and V is TRBV11-3, with TRBD1 identical over 7 bases. The CDR3 totals 15 residues. V was pared by 5 bases and J by 0 bases, with 7 bases of the junction left unmatched. CDR1 is SGHNT, CDR2 YENEEA, per germline. The CDR3 bases are TGTGCCAGCAGCCCCCGAGGGGGCCACTCCTACGAGCAGTACGTC. Translation: CASSPRGGHSYEQYV.

The chain uses TRBV4-2 and TRBJ1-4, with 7 bases lining up with TRBD1. CDR3 size: 14 residues. The germline gives CDR1 LGHNA, CDR2 YNFKEQ. V lost 0 bases to trimming and J lost 13 bases; unmatched junction nucleotides: 8. CDR3 DNA sequence: TGTGCCAGCAGCCAAGAGGAGGGGGCACAGGGACTGTTTTTT. The encoded protein is CASSQEEGAQGLFF.

This clone was seen once. V usage is TRBV4-1 and J usage is TRBJ2-5, with D uncertain. There are 15 residues in the CDR3. The V and J ends lost 3 bases and 5 bases respectively, with 16 bases between them. Germline V gives CDR1 MGHRA, CDR2 YSYEKL. This CDR3 is CASSHRLVDEETQYF. The DNA of the CDR3 is TGCGCCAGCAGCCACAGACTTGTTGACGAGGAGACCCAGTACTTC.

V is TRBV28 and J is TRBJ2-7; 9 bases map to TRBD2. V lost 6 bases, J lost 2 bases, and 8 bases stayed unmatched. Germline loops: CDR1 MDHEN, CDR2 SYDVKM. The CDR3 spans 15 residues. The CDR3 DNA sequence: TGTGCCAGCAGCTACAGCGGGAGGCCGCCCTACGAGCAGTACTTC. Its protein product is CASSYSGRPPYEQYF.

The rearrangement links TRBV19 to TRBJ2-2; 12 nucleotides line up with TRBD2. The CDR3 is 20 residues long. The ends lost 5 bases at V and 3 bases at J; junction bases unmatched: 16. Germline V CDR1 and CDR2: LNHDA, SQIVND (reference sequence). CDR3 sequence reads: CASSPRLAGVGLGDTGELFF. Written as DNA, the CDR3 is TGTGCCAGTAGTCCTCGACTAGCGGGAGTTGGTCTAGGTGACACCGGGGAGCTGTTTTTT.

J is TRBJ1-1 and V is TRBV5-1; 10 bases fit TRBD1. The CDR3 has 16 amino acids. Germline V gene sequence: CDR1 SGHRS, CDR2 YFSETQ. The trim removed 0 bases at V and 3 bases at J, leaving 5 bases unmatched. CDR3 protein: CASSLGTGGIHTEAFF. As DNA, the CDR3 is TGCGCCAGCAGCTTGGGGACAGGGGGTATTCACACTGAAGCTTTCTTT.

V is TRBV5-4 and J is TRBJ2-3; 12 bases align to TRBD2. This CDR3 comprises 14 residues. Trimming took 5 bases from V and 5 from J; bases not matched to a gene: 3. CDR1 and CDR2 (germline): SGHNT, YYREEE (reference sequence). CDR3 protein: CASRTGLAGDTQYF. The CDR3 bases are TGTGCCAGCAGAACGGGACTAGCGGGAGATACGCAGTATTTT.

V gene TRBV30 combines with J gene TRBJ1-5; TRBD1 matches 10 bases. CDR3 length equals 14 residues. The germline gives CDR1 GTSNPN, CDR2 SVGIG (reference sequence). After removal of 6 bases from V and 5 bases from J, the junction contained 7 bases not matched to a gene. CDR3 in DNA: TGTGCCTGTGATCCGGGACAGGGGTATCAGCCCCAGCATTTT. Translated, it gives CACDPGQGYQPQHF. Together with reference TRBV30 and TRBJ1-5, the CDR3 gives the full variable domain: SQTIHQWPATLVQPVGSPLSLECTVEGTSNPNLYWYRQAAGRGLQLLFYSVGIGQISSEVPQNLSASRPQDRQFILSSKKLLLSDSGFYLCACDPGQGYQPQHFGDGTRLSIL.